This T cell receptor beta chain was captured in a study of human T cells and chemical hapten exposure. As for the study in general: Skin on the upper inner arm, approximately 2 cm by approximately 2 cm in size, was sensitized with 2% DPC. Variability of per-sample TCR yields stemmed mainly from small differences in pooled library volume.

The library labeled individual cDNA molecules by adding unique molecular identifiers to them. The authors' processing: Samples held a median of roughly 100,000 TCRs, range about 23,224–690,600. TCRdb used MiXCR to reprocess the RACE reads, holding one entry per CDR3 protein. V and J calls and clone size were set by TCRdb, not the authors. The sample lists roughly 40,000 distinct CDR3 sequences; about 13% were seen once. The time point was: patch test 3, about 24 weeks after DPC sensitization. Treatment described: therapeutic diphenylcyclopropenone sensitization with weekly scalp DPC. Total RNA came from unfractionated whole blood. The germline CDR1 and CDR2 sequences are MDHEN and SYDVKM. This CDR3 has 12 amino acids. The germline V and J ends were trimmed by 2 bases and 0 bases, with 1 base remaining between them.

The sample here was whole blood, taken in connection with sensitization to the hapten diphenylcyclopropenone (DPC). This chain links TRBV28 with TRBJ1-2; no clear D. The TCR was taken from a woman in her 40s with alopecia areata. Some clones in this sample may be carry-over from other donors' samples. DNA for the CDR3: TGTGCCAGCAGTTTAACTAACTATGGCTACACCTTC. Translated, it gives CASSLTNYGYTF.